A selection of T cell receptor beta chains follows, all from one sample in a study of beta chain features in type 1 diabetes. TCRdb's copy holds only in-frame clones and misses some; the assay was immunoSEQ multiplex PCR. Of more than 350,000 clones in the sample, approximately 10% were seen once. The sequenced material came from naive CD4+ T cells from blood. The receptors come from a woman in her late teens or twenties in good health. CDR3s include the opening cysteine and the closing phenylalanine or tryptophan. The D gene is left open where the match is weak. Expanded clones are given a class, and other clones once, few, many or no size at all.

D,V,size,J,CDR3,DNA
.,TRBV4-1,few,TRBJ1-2,CASSQVGRLRANYGYTF,TGCGCCAGCAGCCAAGTTGGCAGACTCCGAGCTAACTATGGCTACACCTTC
.,TRBV5-1,few,TRBJ2-1,CASSFGRGNYNEQFF,TGCGCCAGCAGCTTTGGTAGGGGGAACTACAATGAGCAGTTCTTC
TRBD1,TRBV4-3,few,TRBJ2-5,CASSRDRGSETQYF,TGCGCCAGCAGTCGGGACAGGGGATCGGAGACCCAGTACTTC
.,TRBV27,.,TRBJ2-7,CASAQTGNYEQYF,TGTGCCAGCGCTCAGACAGGAAACTACGAGCAGTACTTC
TRBD1,TRBV10-3,few,TRBJ2-4,CAISEADRGSDIQYF,TGTGCCATCAGTGAAGCGGACAGGGGGAGTGACATTCAGTACTTC
TRBD2,TRBV25-1,.,TRBJ2-3,CASSEWMAGGRTDTQYF,TGTGCCAGCAGTGAATGGATGGCGGGGGGTCGCACAGATACGCAGTATTTT
.,TRBV23-1,few,TRBJ2-5,CASEGESQETQYF,TGCGCCAGCGAAGGGGAGTCACAAGAGACCCAGTACTTC
.,TRBV2,.,TRBJ1-1,CASLRDPSTEAFF,TGTGCCAGCTTGAGGGACCCTAGCACTGAAGCTTTCTTT
.,TRBV27,.,TRBJ1-6,CASSFFRQALHF,TGTGCCAGCAGTTTCTTCCGACAGGCCCTCCACTTT
TRBD2,TRBV7-2,.,TRBJ2-5,CASSPGTSGQETQYF,TGTGCCAGCAGCCCAGGGACTAGCGGCCAAGAGACCCAGTACTTC
.,TRBV30,few,TRBJ2-3,CAWGRPGVSTDTQYF,TGTGCCTGGGGACGTCCGGGGGTCAGCACAGATACGCAGTATTTT
TRBD2,TRBV11-2,.,TRBJ2-3,CASSLLPGGDTQYF,TGTGCCAGCAGCTTACTTCCGGGGGGAGATACGCAGTATTTT
.,TRBV30,many,TRBJ2-2,CAWSPPSGELFF,TGTGCCTGGAGCCCACCGTCCGGGGAGCTGTTTTTT
TRBD1,TRBV27,.,TRBJ1-2,CASSLTGTYGYTF,TGTGCCAGCAGCCTGACAGGGACCTACGGCTACACCTTC
.,TRBV7-2,.,TRBJ2-3,CASSLSGTAATQYF,TGTGCCAGCAGCTTATCGGGCACCGCGGCTACGCAGTATTTT
TRBD2,TRBV18,few,TRBJ2-1,CASSPSLAGLEAEQFF,TGTGCCAGCTCACCCTCCCTGGCAGGACTAGAGGCTGAGCAGTTCTTC
TRBD2,TRBV5-1,.,TRBJ2-3,CASSFLAGTDTQYF,TGCGCCAGCAGCTTCCTAGCGGGCACAGATACGCAGTATTTT
.,TRBV15,.,TRBJ2-3,CATSSKKADTQYF,TGTGCCACCAGCAGTAAAAAAGCAGATACGCAGTATTTT
.,TRBV7-2,.,TRBJ2-7,CASSLSETYEQYF,TGTGCCAGCAGCTTGAGCGAGACCTACGAGCAGTACTTC
.,TRBV6-1,.,TRBJ2-3,CASSSGDTQYF,TGTGCCAGCAGTTCCGGGGATACGCAGTATTTT
.,TRBV9,.,TRBJ2-1,CASSLGLTIYNEQFF,TGTGCCAGCAGCCTCGGGCTAACTATATACAATGAGCAGTTCTTC
.,TRBV29-1,few,TRBJ2-4,CSVRGALAKNIQYF,TGCAGCGTTCGCGGGGCCCTAGCCAAAAACATTCAGTACTTC
.,TRBV11-1,few,TRBJ2-1,CASSFRVQNEQFF,TGTGCCAGCAGCTTCAGGGTTCAGAATGAGCAGTTCTTC
.,TRBV13,.,TRBJ2-1,CASSSEGLGALQSYNEQFF,TGTGCCAGCAGCTCAGAAGGTCTGGGGGCGCTTCAGTCCTACAATGAGCAGTTCTTC
.,TRBV5-4,.,TRBJ2-2,CASSDTGRSTGELFF,TGTGCCAGCAGCGATACCGGACGGAGCACCGGGGAGCTGTTTTTT
.,TRBV7-9,few,TRBJ1-3,CASSAYSGNTIYF,TGTGCCAGCAGCGCTTACTCTGGAAACACCATATATTTT
.,TRBV28,many,TRBJ2-1,CASSLGTTISDNEQFF,TGTGCCAGCAGTTTAGGGACGACCATCTCGGACAATGAGCAGTTCTTC
.,TRBV4-3,.,TRBJ2-6,CASSLHLGANVLTF,TGCGCCAGCAGCCTACATCTGGGGGCCAACGTCCTGACTTTC
TRBD2,TRBV18,.,TRBJ2-7,CASSPSGTSGSYEQYF,TGTGCCAGCTCACCTTCCGGGACTAGCGGGTCTTACGAGCAGTACTTC
TRBD1,TRBV30,.,TRBJ2-5,CAWDVQGRGTQYF,TGTGCCTGGGACGTACAGGGGCGCGGGACCCAGTACTTC
.,TRBV19,few,TRBJ2-1,CASSMGVVTYNEQFF,TGTGCCAGTAGTATGGGGGTAGTAACCTACAATGAGCAGTTCTTC
TRBD1,TRBV7-2,.,TRBJ2-5,CASSLDRGETQYF,TGTGCCAGCAGCTTAGACAGGGGGGAGACCCAGTACTTC
.,TRBV6-1,.,TRBJ1-1,CASSGTPDTEAFF,TGTGCCAGCAGTGGCACGCCGGACACTGAAGCTTTCTTT
TRBD2,TRBV29-1,.,TRBJ2-5,CSVESASGFQETQYF,TGCAGCGTTGAATCGGCTAGCGGCTTCCAAGAGACCCAGTACTTC
.,TRBV5-1,few,TRBJ2-2,CATTDTGELFF,TGCGCCACCACAGACACCGGGGAGCTGTTTTTT
.,TRBV29-1,few,TRBJ1-1,CSVNEREGLEAFF,TGCAGCGTGAACGAGCGGGAAGGGCTTGAAGCTTTCTTT
TRBD1,TRBV4-2,few,TRBJ2-4,CASSQPGTGRAKNIQYF,TGTGCCAGCAGCCAACCCGGGACAGGGAGGGCCAAAAACATTCAGTACTTC
TRBD2,TRBV5-1,few,TRBJ2-3,CASSLSSGGSTDTQYF,TGCGCCAGCAGCCTTTCTAGCGGGGGCAGCACAGATACGCAGTATTTT
.,TRBV29-1,.,TRBJ2-7,CSVSGISYEQYF,TGCAGCGTTTCAGGGATCTCCTACGAGCAGTACTTC
.,TRBV7-9,few,TRBJ1-1,CASSSQEGTEAFF,TGTGCCAGCAGCTCCCAGGAGGGCACTGAAGCTTTCTTT
.,TRBV19,few,TRBJ1-2,CASRQGKFYGYTF,TGTGCCAGTAGGCAGGGGAAGTTCTATGGCTACACCTTC
.,TRBV2,.,TRBJ2-6,CASSDRSGANVLTF,TGTGCCAGCAGTGATCGCTCTGGGGCCAACGTCCTGACTTTC
.,TRBV2,.,TRBJ1-1,CASSESILLIEAFF,TGTGCCAGCAGTGAAAGCATCCTGCTCATTGAAGCTTTCTTT
TRBD1,TRBV23-1,.,TRBJ2-1,CASSQSQQGAAYNEQFF,TGCGCCAGCAGTCAATCGCAACAGGGGGCCGCCTACAATGAGCAGTTCTTC
.,TRBV9,few,TRBJ2-1,CASSVGILKSYNEQFF,TGTGCCAGCAGCGTAGGGATTCTTAAGTCCTACAATGAGCAGTTCTTC
.,TRBV30,.,TRBJ2-7,CAWSVQGGTAYEQYF,TGTGCCTGGAGTGTACAGGGCGGGACCGCCTACGAGCAGTACTTC
.,TRBV29-1,few,TRBJ2-7,CSVCPASSYEQYF,TGCAGCGTTTGTCCAGCGAGCTCCTACGAGCAGTACTTC
.,TRBV7-2,.,TRBJ2-3,CASSPMRPTATDTQYF,TGTGCCAGCAGCCCAATGAGGCCAACGGCTACGGATACGCAGTATTTT
.,TRBV9,few,TRBJ2-7,CASSPRPGTDEQYF,TGTGCCAGCAGCCCCCGACCCGGTACCGACGAGCAGTACTTC
.,TRBV5-1,.,TRBJ2-3,CASSSGAPDTQYF,TGCGCCAGCAGCTCGGGAGCCCCAGATACGCAGTATTTT